In this sample, the clone carrying this T cell receptor beta chain turned up many times. The germline V gene encodes CDR1 MNHEY and CDR2 SMNVEV (reference sequence). The junction had 5 bases not matched to a gene; V was cut back by 5 bases and J by 6 bases. The CDR3 runs 14 residues. The data stem from a study of CD8 T cells in ankylosing spondylitis. One entry per CDR3 protein results from TCRdb running MiXCR on the 5' RACE reads. The repertoire includes under 400,000 distinct CDR3 sequences, around 10% of them detected once, and more than 7% sits in the top ten. Sequencing was done on a sample of blood, either unsorted or a sorted T cell fraction (not recorded which). The clonotype was recovered from a female donor with ankylosing spondylitis or in good health (not recorded which). The chain joins TRBV27 to TRBJ1-5; 9 bases line up with TRBD1. The CDR3: CASSPQGATQPQHF. The CDR3 region has the DNA TGTGCCAGCAGTCCACAGGGGGCTACTCAGCCCCAGCATTTT.